This T cell receptor (beta chain) derives from a study of blood T cell repertoires in COVID-19. Original processing methods: For nucleated cells, counts were estimated from reference gene primer amplification. Assay used: immunoSEQ multiplex PCR; TCRdb lists only in-frame clones, some missing. Clonal size and the V and J genes are those of that table, whereas D and trimming came from the DNA. Among about 300,000 clones listed, approximately 89% were seen once. From germline, CDR1 is WSHSY and CDR2 SAAADI. CDR3 length: 14 residues. V lost 6 bases, J lost 6 bases, and 17 bases lay in between. The TCR sequence derives from a woman aged 30 to 39 with COVID-19, enrolled during active disease. Sample: peripheral blood. This rearrangement joins TRBV10-2 to TRBJ1-1; tentative D call: TRBD1 (6 bases). For the CDR3, the DNA is TGCGCCAGCAGCTCAGACAGGAAACTGGCTGAAGCTTTCTTT. Translation gives CASSSDRKLAEAFF.